The source of this T cell receptor beta chain is a study of kidney transplant recipient with SARS-CoV-2 infection. The germline CDR1 and CDR2 sequences are LNHDA and SQIVND (reference sequence). The CDR3 is made up of 13 amino acids. The V end was cut by 7 bases, the J end by 2 bases, with 10 bases between. This clonotype appeared a few times. TCRdb processed the reads anew with MiXCR; each CDR3 protein has one entry. The sample yields some 220,000 distinct CDR3 sequences, around 26% seen once. The source of this sequence is a male patient aged 30 to 39 who had COVID-19 and was a kidney transplant recipient. Certain T cells may be donor cells from the graft. The chain couples TRBV19 to TRBJ2-3; D is undetermined. Sequencing was performed on a blood sample, taken at baseline and on day 111 from a kidney transplant recipient. The CDR3 DNA is TGTGCCAGTACCCCTGGCCTCACAGATACGCAGTATTTT. Residues: CASTPGLTDTQYF.